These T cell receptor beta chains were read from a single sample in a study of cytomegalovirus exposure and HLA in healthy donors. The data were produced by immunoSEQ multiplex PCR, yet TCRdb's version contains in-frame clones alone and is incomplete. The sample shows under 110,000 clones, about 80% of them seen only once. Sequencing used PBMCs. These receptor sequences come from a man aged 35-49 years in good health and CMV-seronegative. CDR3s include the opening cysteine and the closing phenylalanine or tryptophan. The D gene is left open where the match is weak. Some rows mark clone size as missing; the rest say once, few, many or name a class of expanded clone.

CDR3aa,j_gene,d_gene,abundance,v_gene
CASGMGRFSRNQPQHF,TRBJ1-5,-,-,TRBV21-1
CASRPRVEEKLFF,TRBJ1-4,-,-,TRBV25-1
CASSKLGREAFF,TRBJ1-1,-,-,TRBV10-2
CASSPLQTGELFF,TRBJ2-2,-,once,TRBV7-8
CASSSFLRDTQYF,TRBJ2-3,-,-,TRBV7-7
CASSLVASGGGQETQYF,TRBJ2-5,TRBD2,-,TRBV5-1
CASTLRQGITEAFF,TRBJ1-1,TRBD1,-,TRBV6-5
CASSTEPGPTYEQYF,TRBJ2-7,-,-,TRBV5-1
CASSWTGALYGYTF,TRBJ1-2,TRBD1,few,TRBV7-2
CASGRGTGELFF,TRBJ2-2,-,-,TRBV12-5
CASSWELAGAYEQYF,TRBJ2-7,TRBD2,-,TRBV2
CAWSVMGAQGSDYTF,TRBJ1-2,-,-,TRBV30
CASRSGGAYNEQFF,TRBJ2-1,TRBD2,-,TRBV13
CASSPDQGANTQYF,TRBJ2-3,TRBD1,-,TRBV18
CASSPGQGARNSPLHF,TRBJ1-6,TRBD1,-,TRBV4-2
CASSIGSRGIETQYF,TRBJ2-5,-,-,TRBV19
CASSVIETGVYGYTF,TRBJ1-2,TRBD1,-,TRBV5-1
CASSQDMGPSSTDTQYF,TRBJ2-3,-,-,TRBV4-1
CASSALGQGVRVAFF,TRBJ1-1,TRBD1,-,TRBV9
CASDSPGQPASGYGYTF,TRBJ1-2,TRBD1,-,TRBV28
CATSLTTVREAFF,TRBJ1-1,-,-,TRBV15
CASSHSDRADNSPLHF,TRBJ1-6,TRBD1,-,TRBV4-3
CASSSPLVGNTIYF,TRBJ1-3,-,-,TRBV7-9
CAISEAVQPQHF,TRBJ1-5,-,few,TRBV10-3
CASSIPQNRGTGELFF,TRBJ2-2,TRBD1,-,TRBV19
CASSWDRNTASMGYTF,TRBJ1-2,TRBD1,-,TRBV5-1
CASSLPQASGGSATQYF,TRBJ2-3,TRBD2,-,TRBV7-2
CASRAGVVVHGYTF,TRBJ1-2,-,few,TRBV6-1
CASSLSGVNTGELFF,TRBJ2-2,-,few,TRBV7-3
CASSIGGGPNTEAFF,TRBJ1-1,-,-,TRBV19
CASSEARGLYGYTF,TRBJ1-2,-,-,TRBV2
CASRYGLAGLNEQFF,TRBJ2-1,TRBD2,-,TRBV28
CASSRSPGGNYGYTF,TRBJ1-2,TRBD1,-,TRBV7-6
CASQEVASGRIGQFF,TRBJ2-1,TRBD2,few,TRBV27
CASSYKGGGNQPQHF,TRBJ1-5,-,-,TRBV6-6
CASRHLPGTGGDNQPQHF,TRBJ1-5,TRBD1,-,TRBV19
CASSLFHSGRNYGYTF,TRBJ1-2,-,-,TRBV7-2
CASRPQGADTQYF,TRBJ2-3,-,-,TRBV10-1
CASREQETNTGELFF,TRBJ2-2,-,-,TRBV7-6
CASRSTGAAEAFF,TRBJ1-1,TRBD1,-,TRBV27
CASSLAGLTNTEAFF,TRBJ1-1,-,-,TRBV7-9
CAWSNRGETQYF,TRBJ2-5,TRBD1,-,TRBV30
CASSLGLLKYNSPLHF,TRBJ1-6,-,-,TRBV7-8
CASSLREYSYEQYF,TRBJ2-7,-,-,TRBV14
CASSSLQGSQYF,TRBJ2-7,TRBD1,few,TRBV5-4
CASIQANTGELFF,TRBJ2-2,-,-,TRBV6-6
CASSLMGQGEGYTF,TRBJ1-2,TRBD1,-,TRBV7-2
CASSLDAGLGNIQYF,TRBJ2-4,-,-,TRBV5-4
CASSLWGDETEAFF,TRBJ1-1,-,-,TRBV5-1
CASSLTGEGNTIYF,TRBJ1-3,TRBD1,-,TRBV5-6
CAWRRDSNQPQHF,TRBJ1-5,-,-,TRBV30
CAISGTGDNYGYTF,TRBJ1-2,TRBD1,once,TRBV10-3
CASSVQLGWGGSNQPQHF,TRBJ1-5,-,-,TRBV19
CASFLSGGYTF,TRBJ1-2,-,-,TRBV2
CAISWDSRHKFF,TRBJ2-1,TRBD1,-,TRBV10-3
CASSPDRDNSPLHF,TRBJ1-6,TRBD1,-,TRBV2
CASSSGQSTTNEKLFF,TRBJ1-4,-,few,TRBV5-1
CAWSRTSGTGPPEAFF,TRBJ1-1,TRBD1,-,TRBV30